The rows below give T cell receptor beta chains drawn from one sample of a study of CD4 T cells in relation to SARS-CoV-2 and coronaviruses. Antigens of these TCRs are unknown. The assay was immunoSEQ multiplex PCR, and TCRdb's table has in-frame clones only and misses some. The sample has some 45,000 clones; over 75% are singletons. The sequencing input was naive CD4+ T cells from PBMCs, cultured in vitro. Receptors were obtained from an adult with COVID-19. Each CDR3 is given with its conserved first and last residue. The D gene is left open where the match is weak. Size values are once, few and many counts, or a class for expanded clones, and some rows have none.

.	TRBV7-9	TRBJ2-3	.	TGTGCCAGCAGGCTAGGAGGGGCAGATACGCAGTATTTT	CASRLGGADTQYF
few	TRBV25-1	TRBJ1-1	TRBD1	TGTGCCAGCACCAGACAGGGATGGGGCACTGAAGCTTTCTTT	CASTRQGWGTEAFF
.	TRBV6-4	TRBJ2-1	TRBD2	TGTGCCAGGGGACTAGCGGGATTTCTATTCAATGAGCAGTTCTTC	CARGLAGFLFNEQFF
.	TRBV3-1/TRBV3-2	TRBJ2-7	.	TGTGCCAGCAGACGAAACGGGGGAGATGAGCAGTACTTC	CASRRNGGDEQYF
.	TRBV28	TRBJ2-5	TRBD2	TGTGCCAGCAGCCCAACCACCGGGACTAGCGGGAGGCAGGAGACCCAGTACTTC	CASSPTTGTSGRQETQYF
.	TRBV19	TRBJ2-2	.	TGTGCCAGTAGTATAGATCCTTCGGCGACCGGGGAGCTGTTTTTT	CASSIDPSATGELFF
.	TRBV24-1	TRBJ2-7	.	TGTGCCACCAGTGATGCCTACGAGCAGTACTTC	CATSDAYEQYF
.	TRBV18	TRBJ2-5	.	TGTGCCAGCTCACCACTTTCAGGGTCGGGGTTTGAGACCCAGTACTTC	CASSPLSGSGFETQYF
.	TRBV28	TRBJ1-3	.	TGTGCCAGCTGTGGAAACACCATATATTTT	CASCGNTIYF
.	TRBV2	TRBJ1-4	.	TGTGCCAGCAGACCCCCGGGGTTAAATGAAAAACTGTTTTTT	CASRPPGLNEKLFF
.	TRBV4-3	TRBJ2-5	TRBD2	TGCGCCAGCAGCCAGACTAGCGGGAGGGGTGGAGAGACCCAGTACTTC	CASSQTSGRGGETQYF
.	TRBV7-9	TRBJ1-1	.	TGTGCCAGCAGCTTGGGGGAGGACAGCATGAGTACTGAAGCTTTCTTT	CASSLGEDSMSTEAFF
.	TRBV28	TRBJ2-1	.	TGTGCCAGCAGTTTAGAGGGTCCAGCGTTCTTC	CASSLEGPAFF